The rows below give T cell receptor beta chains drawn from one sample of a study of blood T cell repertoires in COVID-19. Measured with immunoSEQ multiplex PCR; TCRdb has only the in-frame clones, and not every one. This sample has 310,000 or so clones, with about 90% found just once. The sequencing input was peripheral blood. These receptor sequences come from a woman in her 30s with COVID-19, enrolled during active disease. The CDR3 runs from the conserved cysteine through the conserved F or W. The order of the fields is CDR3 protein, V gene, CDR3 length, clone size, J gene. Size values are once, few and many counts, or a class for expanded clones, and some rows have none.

cdr3_aa: CASSLEPRGLSYEQYF
v_call: TRBV5-1
cdr3_length: 16
clone_size: .
j_call: TRBJ2-7

cdr3_aa: CAWSVGREQPQHF
v_call: TRBV30
cdr3_length: 13
clone_size: once
j_call: TRBJ1-5

cdr3_aa: CASSLDSHSGNTIYF
v_call: TRBV5-1
cdr3_length: 15
clone_size: .
j_call: TRBJ1-3

cdr3_aa: CASSSLYEQYF
v_call: TRBV7-2
cdr3_length: 11
clone_size: .
j_call: TRBJ2-7

cdr3_aa: CASSSWTGGPGFYGYTF
v_call: TRBV5-5
cdr3_length: 17
clone_size: few
j_call: TRBJ1-2

cdr3_aa: CASSPALARGEQFF
v_call: TRBV5-4
cdr3_length: 14
clone_size: .
j_call: TRBJ2-1

cdr3_aa: CSARRGEKLFF
v_call: TRBV29-1
cdr3_length: 11
clone_size: .
j_call: TRBJ1-4

cdr3_aa: CASRGDDEQFF
v_call: TRBV6-5
cdr3_length: 11
clone_size: .
j_call: TRBJ2-1

cdr3_aa: CASSREISGILSSYNEQFF
v_call: TRBV4-1
cdr3_length: 19
clone_size: .
j_call: TRBJ2-1

cdr3_aa: CASSRGQGPTYEQYF
v_call: TRBV7-9
cdr3_length: 15
clone_size: .
j_call: TRBJ2-7

cdr3_aa: CAWSPGTEAFF
v_call: TRBV30
cdr3_length: 11
clone_size: .
j_call: TRBJ1-1

cdr3_aa: CASSYGTQWDTEAFF
v_call: TRBV6-5
cdr3_length: 15
clone_size: .
j_call: TRBJ1-1

cdr3_aa: CSVHSQGIGTEAFF
v_call: TRBV29-1
cdr3_length: 14
clone_size: .
j_call: TRBJ1-1

cdr3_aa: CASSYRRGMQGYTF
v_call: TRBV6-5
cdr3_length: 14
clone_size: .
j_call: TRBJ1-2

cdr3_aa: CASSPPAGRGNTEAFF
v_call: TRBV18
cdr3_length: 16
clone_size: .
j_call: TRBJ1-1

cdr3_aa: CASSLVLGGHTEAFF
v_call: TRBV5-1
cdr3_length: 15
clone_size: .
j_call: TRBJ1-1

cdr3_aa: CASSSLVGGLSSYEQYF
v_call: TRBV7-2
cdr3_length: 17
clone_size: .
j_call: TRBJ2-7

cdr3_aa: CAWSTSGRLRGSYEQYF
v_call: TRBV30
cdr3_length: 17
clone_size: once
j_call: TRBJ2-7

cdr3_aa: CASSFPTDPKAGELFF
v_call: TRBV28
cdr3_length: 16
clone_size: .
j_call: TRBJ2-2

cdr3_aa: CASSQASGRANEQFF
v_call: TRBV5-8
cdr3_length: 15
clone_size: .
j_call: TRBJ2-1

cdr3_aa: CAWGEAGEAFF
v_call: TRBV30
cdr3_length: 11
clone_size: .
j_call: TRBJ1-1

cdr3_aa: CASSLERDKGSSYNSPLHF
v_call: TRBV5-6
cdr3_length: 19
clone_size: once
j_call: TRBJ1-6

cdr3_aa: CASFERDDGYTF
v_call: TRBV5-1
cdr3_length: 12
clone_size: .
j_call: TRBJ1-2

cdr3_aa: CASKAGGGTDTQYF
v_call: TRBV19
cdr3_length: 14
clone_size: .
j_call: TRBJ2-3

cdr3_aa: CASSQGRTAGDIQYF
v_call: TRBV4-1
cdr3_length: 15
clone_size: .
j_call: TRBJ2-4

cdr3_aa: CASSRTGGGSYEQYF
v_call: TRBV28
cdr3_length: 15
clone_size: .
j_call: TRBJ2-7

cdr3_aa: CSASGSRSEQFF
v_call: TRBV29-1
cdr3_length: 12
clone_size: .
j_call: TRBJ2-1

cdr3_aa: CASSRPPVAGGPGELFF
v_call: TRBV6-6
cdr3_length: 17
clone_size: .
j_call: TRBJ2-2

cdr3_aa: CASTPSGQGSNQPQHF
v_call: TRBV10-2
cdr3_length: 16
clone_size: .
j_call: TRBJ1-5

cdr3_aa: CASSYSGAKTEAFF
v_call: TRBV6-5
cdr3_length: 14
clone_size: .
j_call: TRBJ1-1

cdr3_aa: CASSPGLATYEQYF
v_call: TRBV5-1
cdr3_length: 14
clone_size: .
j_call: TRBJ2-7

cdr3_aa: CASSQDSRGYEQYF
v_call: TRBV4-1
cdr3_length: 14
clone_size: once
j_call: TRBJ2-7

cdr3_aa: CASSPGQEHNEQFF
v_call: TRBV5-1
cdr3_length: 14
clone_size: .
j_call: TRBJ2-1

cdr3_aa: CASSLDWEKGYTF
v_call: TRBV5-4
cdr3_length: 13
clone_size: .
j_call: TRBJ1-2

cdr3_aa: CASSGLAGVDNEQFF
v_call: TRBV5-1
cdr3_length: 15
clone_size: once
j_call: TRBJ2-1

cdr3_aa: CASSLAVGSGSSYNEQFF
v_call: TRBV7-6
cdr3_length: 18
clone_size: .
j_call: TRBJ2-1

cdr3_aa: CASSRPGGLGNEQFF
v_call: TRBV3-1/TRBV3-2
cdr3_length: 15
clone_size: once
j_call: TRBJ2-1

cdr3_aa: CASRSSGRGTNEKLFF
v_call: TRBV28
cdr3_length: 16
clone_size: .
j_call: TRBJ1-4

cdr3_aa: CASSLRTGAGGTDTQYF
v_call: TRBV5-1
cdr3_length: 17
clone_size: .
j_call: TRBJ2-3

cdr3_aa: CASSRQSSGNTIYF
v_call: TRBV7-9
cdr3_length: 14
clone_size: .
j_call: TRBJ1-3

cdr3_aa: CASSQDAGSNEQFF
v_call: TRBV3-1/TRBV3-2
cdr3_length: 14
clone_size: .
j_call: TRBJ2-1

cdr3_aa: CASSPSRQGYYYGYTF
v_call: TRBV18
cdr3_length: 16
clone_size: .
j_call: TRBJ1-2

cdr3_aa: CASSQQQGTNTEAFF
v_call: TRBV23-1
cdr3_length: 15
clone_size: .
j_call: TRBJ1-1

cdr3_aa: CASSRPGPEAFF
v_call: TRBV4-1
cdr3_length: 12
clone_size: .
j_call: TRBJ1-1

cdr3_aa: CAVDGPTGETQYF
v_call: TRBV2
cdr3_length: 13
clone_size: few
j_call: TRBJ2-5

cdr3_aa: CASSIAGTGAYEQYF
v_call: TRBV9
cdr3_length: 15
clone_size: few
j_call: TRBJ2-7